The rows below give T cell receptor beta chains drawn from one sample of a study of Tregs in tolerant kidney transplant recipients. The repertoire was sequenced with immunoSEQ multiplex PCR; TCRdb's copy has only in-frame clones and lacks some. The data show tens of thousands of clones, approximately 94% seen once. The specimen comprised CD4+ T cells from blood (PBMCs), sampled 12 months after the transplant. Receptors were obtained from a human patient who received a combined kidney and bone marrow transplant. Some T cells could come from the graft donor. CDR3s include the opening cysteine and the closing phenylalanine or tryptophan. The D gene is left open where the match is weak. Size tells how often a clone was seen (once, few, many) or the class of an expanded clone, and some rows leave it out.

j_gene,abundance,v_gene,d_gene,CDR3nt,CDR3aa
TRBJ1-2,NA,TRBV7-2,NA,TGTGCCAGCAGCCCCCGGGGGGGACCGACCCCTTATGGCTACACCTTC,CASSPRGGPTPYGYTF
TRBJ1-2,once,TRBV7-3,NA,TGTGCCAGCAGCTCGCTGGCGGGGGTTGGCTACACCTTC,CASSSLAGVGYTF
TRBJ2-2,NA,TRBV11-3,NA,TGTGCCAGCAGCTTACAGGGATTAAGGACCGGGGAGCTGTTTTTT,CASSLQGLRTGELFF
TRBJ2-3,NA,TRBV5-1,NA,TGCGCCAGCAGCTTGGATGGCGGAACCACAGATACGCAGTATTTT,CASSLDGGTTDTQYF
TRBJ2-5,NA,TRBV11-2,NA,TGTGCCAGCAGCTTAGAGAGGAGGCGCCAGTACTTC,CASSLERRRQYF
TRBJ1-2,NA,TRBV30,TRBD1,TGTGCCTGGAACGGACAGGGGTGGGATGGCTACACCTTC,CAWNGQGWDGYTF
TRBJ1-1,NA,TRBV6-5,TRBD1,TGTGCCAGCGGGAGACAGGGCCGGATTGAAGCTTTCTTT,CASGRQGRIEAFF
TRBJ1-2,NA,TRBV9,TRBD1,TGTGCCAGCAGCCCCCATACAGGGGGGTATGGCTACACCTTC,CASSPHTGGYGYTF
TRBJ2-7,NA,TRBV7-2,TRBD1,TGTGCCAGCAGCTTCGGGACAGGGGGTTTATCCTACGAGCAGTACTTC,CASSFGTGGLSYEQYF
TRBJ1-1,once,TRBV11-3,TRBD1,TGTGCCAGCAGCCGGGGACAGGCATCTGAAGCTTTCTTT,CASSRGQASEAFF
TRBJ2-2,NA,TRBV7-2,NA,TGTGCCAGCACCCACCGTGTTGCGGGCTTGAACGGGGAGCTGTTTTTT,CASTHRVAGLNGELFF
TRBJ1-3,NA,TRBV7-3,NA,TGTGCCAGCAGCCCTAAAGGATCAGGGTCTGGAAACACCATATATTTT,CASSPKGSGSGNTIYF
TRBJ2-7,NA,TRBV7-2,TRBD2,TGTGCCAGCAGCTTAAGGCGGGGACTAGCGCAAAACCCCTACGAGCAGTACTTC,CASSLRRGLAQNPYEQYF
TRBJ2-3,few,TRBV4-3,NA,TGCGCCAGCAGCCATCTAAGTAACAGGGGCACAGATACGCAGTATTTT,CASSHLSNRGTDTQYF
TRBJ2-5,NA,TRBV5-1,NA,TGCGCCAGCAGCGCAGGTGGGGGGTTAAAAGAGACCCAGTACTTC,CASSAGGGLKETQYF
TRBJ2-3,NA,TRBV18,NA,TGTGCCAGCTCACCAATTGAAGTGGGGACAACTAGCACAGATACGCAGTATTTT,CASSPIEVGTTSTDTQYF
TRBJ1-1,NA,TRBV11-3,NA,TGTGCCAGCAGCACCCAAGACAGACCGAACACTGAAGCTTTCTTT,CASSTQDRPNTEAFF
TRBJ2-1,NA,TRBV7-9,TRBD2,TGTGCCAGCAGCTTAGGGAGCGGGGGGGCGTACAATGAGCAGTTCTTC,CASSLGSGGAYNEQFF
TRBJ2-5,NA,TRBV6-1,NA,TGTGCCAGCAGTGGCGAGTGGAGGGTCTGGGAGACCCAGTACTTC,CASSGEWRVWETQYF
TRBJ1-2,NA,TRBV7-8,NA,TGTGCCAGCAGTTTTGGACGGGGCTATGGCTACACCTTC,CASSFGRGYGYTF
TRBJ2-3,NA,TRBV7-8,TRBD1,TGTGCCAGCAGCCCTCAGGACAGGGGAACAGATACGCAGTATTTT,CASSPQDRGTDTQYF
TRBJ2-2,NA,TRBV7-3,TRBD1,TGTGCCAGCAGCTTTTCACAGGGGCCGTCCGGGGAGCTGTTTTTT,CASSFSQGPSGELFF
TRBJ2-5,NA,TRBV5-6,TRBD1,TGTGCCAGCAGCTTGGGACAGGGGGGTCGGTACCAAGAGACCCAGTACTTC,CASSLGQGGRYQETQYF
TRBJ1-3,NA,TRBV2,NA,TGTGCCAGCAGTGCTCGGTCGAATGGAAACACCATATATTTT,CASSARSNGNTIYF
TRBJ2-7,once,TRBV30,TRBD1,TGTGCCTGGAACCCAGGGGGCGACGAGCAGTACTTC,CAWNPGGDEQYF
TRBJ2-3,NA,TRBV30,NA,TGTGCCCAAAGAAAGGGGGATACGCAGTATTTT,CAQRKGDTQYF
TRBJ1-2,NA,TRBV7-2,NA,TGTGCCAGCAGCTTAGTACGGGTCTCTTCGCATGGCTACACCTTC,CASSLVRVSSHGYTF
TRBJ2-1,once,TRBV11-1,TRBD2,TGTGCCAGCAGCTCGGGGACTAGCGGGGGGGCCTGGGTTTACAATGAGCAGTTCTTC,CASSSGTSGGAWVYNEQFF
TRBJ2-2,NA,TRBV14,TRBD1,TGTGCCAGCAGCCAAAGGATTGGGACAGGGAAGTCCGGGGAGCTGTTTTTT,CASSQRIGTGKSGELFF
TRBJ2-2,NA,TRBV5-1,NA,TGCGCCAGCAGCGTAGGGGGATTCGGGGAGCTGTTTTTT,CASSVGGFGELFF
TRBJ2-2,NA,TRBV5-1,NA,TGCGCCAGCAAATGGAGCGCGAACACCGGGGAGCTGTTTTTT,CASKWSANTGELFF
TRBJ2-7,NA,TRBV19,NA,TGTGCCAGTAGTATATCCCCGGGCTACGAGCAGTACTTC,CASSISPGYEQYF